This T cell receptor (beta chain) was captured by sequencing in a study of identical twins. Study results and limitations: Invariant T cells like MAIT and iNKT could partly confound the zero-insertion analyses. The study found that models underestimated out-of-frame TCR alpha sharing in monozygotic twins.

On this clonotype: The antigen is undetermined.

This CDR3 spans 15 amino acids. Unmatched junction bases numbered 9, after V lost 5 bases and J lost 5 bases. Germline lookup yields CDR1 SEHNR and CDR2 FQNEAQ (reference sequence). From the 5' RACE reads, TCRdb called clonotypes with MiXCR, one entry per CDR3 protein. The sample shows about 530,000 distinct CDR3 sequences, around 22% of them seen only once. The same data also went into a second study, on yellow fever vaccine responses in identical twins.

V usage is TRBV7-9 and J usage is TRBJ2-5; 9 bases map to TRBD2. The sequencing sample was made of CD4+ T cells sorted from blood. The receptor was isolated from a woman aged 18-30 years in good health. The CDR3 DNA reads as TGTGCCAGCAGCCAAGATCTAGCGGGGACTGAGACCCAGTACTTC. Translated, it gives CASSQDLAGTETQYF.